Listed below are T cell receptor beta chains from one sample, sequenced in a study of blood T cells in healthy people across ages. TCRdb passed the 5' RACE reads through MiXCR, listing each CDR3 protein once. The repertoire consists of under 2 million distinct CDR3 sequences, with 30% to 35% occurring once and the leading ten covering roughly 10%. The specimen was blood. The receptors originated from a woman in her twenties or thirties in good health. Each CDR3 is given with its conserved first and last residue. Fields, in order: clone size, V gene, J gene, CDR3 protein. Expanded clones are given a class, and other clones once, few, many or no size at all.

abundance: many; v_gene: TRBV5-1; j_gene: TRBJ2-3; CDR3aa: CASSLLGGSTDTQYF
abundance: NA; v_gene: TRBV10-3; j_gene: TRBJ2-3; CDR3aa: CAISESDRRGITDTQYF
abundance: few; v_gene: TRBV20-1; j_gene: TRBJ1-4; CDR3aa: CSASGTSNEKLFF
abundance: many; v_gene: TRBV4-1; j_gene: TRBJ1-2; CDR3aa: CASSQDRDSPFVGYTF
abundance: once; v_gene: TRBV28; j_gene: TRBJ1-4; CDR3aa: CASRSATGTGYEKLFF
abundance: few; v_gene: TRBV28; j_gene: TRBJ2-3; CDR3aa: CASRQADTQYF
abundance: few; v_gene: TRBV12-3/TRBV12-4; j_gene: TRBJ2-1; CDR3aa: CASGQGNDEQFF
abundance: many; v_gene: TRBV12-3/TRBV12-4; j_gene: TRBJ2-1; CDR3aa: CASSFSAGGPNEQFF
abundance: few; v_gene: TRBV6-2/TRBV6-3; j_gene: TRBJ1-5; CDR3aa: CASSQPLQGGRSNQPQHF
abundance: NA; v_gene: TRBV5-1; j_gene: TRBJ2-7; CDR3aa: CASSFGSGGPLEQYF
abundance: NA; v_gene: TRBV7-9; j_gene: TRBJ1-1; CDR3aa: CASSSGGLGVTEAFF
abundance: NA; v_gene: TRBV28; j_gene: TRBJ1-4; CDR3aa: CASSIYTGSTNEKLFF
abundance: NA; v_gene: TRBV5-1; j_gene: TRBJ2-3; CDR3aa: CASSLDQAGATDTQYF
abundance: NA; v_gene: TRBV6-1; j_gene: TRBJ2-7; CDR3aa: CASSAVVGPYEQYF
abundance: NA; v_gene: TRBV6-6; j_gene: TRBJ2-3; CDR3aa: CVSSSQYTQYF
abundance: NA; v_gene: TRBV3-1; j_gene: TRBJ2-1; CDR3aa: CASSRVGPSSYNEQFF
abundance: NA; v_gene: TRBV29-1; j_gene: TRBJ1-2; CDR3aa: CTVLDYGYTF
abundance: NA; v_gene: TRBV18; j_gene: TRBJ2-7; CDR3aa: CASSPNAGAPYGQYF
abundance: many; v_gene: TRBV12-3/TRBV12-4; j_gene: TRBJ2-7; CDR3aa: CASSFTSSEQYF
abundance: few; v_gene: TRBV9; j_gene: TRBJ2-1; CDR3aa: CASSVVGDYEQFF
abundance: once; v_gene: TRBV2; j_gene: TRBJ1-2; CDR3aa: CASQGAGYGYTF